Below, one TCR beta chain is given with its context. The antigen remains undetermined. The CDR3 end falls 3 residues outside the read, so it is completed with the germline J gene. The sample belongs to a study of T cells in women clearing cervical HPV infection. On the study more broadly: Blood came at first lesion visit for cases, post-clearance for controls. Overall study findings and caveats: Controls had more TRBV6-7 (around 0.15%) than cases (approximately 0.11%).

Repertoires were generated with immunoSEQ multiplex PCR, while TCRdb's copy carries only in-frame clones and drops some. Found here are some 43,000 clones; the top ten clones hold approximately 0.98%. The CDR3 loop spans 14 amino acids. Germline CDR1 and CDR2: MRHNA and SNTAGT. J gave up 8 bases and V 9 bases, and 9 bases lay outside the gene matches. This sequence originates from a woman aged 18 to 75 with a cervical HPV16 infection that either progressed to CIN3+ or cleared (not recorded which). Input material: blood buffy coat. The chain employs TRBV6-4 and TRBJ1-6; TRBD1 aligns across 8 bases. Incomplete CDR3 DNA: TGTGCCAGGACCCGCAGGGGGCGGCATTCACCC. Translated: CARTRRGRHSP. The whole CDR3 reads CARTRRGRHSPLHF.